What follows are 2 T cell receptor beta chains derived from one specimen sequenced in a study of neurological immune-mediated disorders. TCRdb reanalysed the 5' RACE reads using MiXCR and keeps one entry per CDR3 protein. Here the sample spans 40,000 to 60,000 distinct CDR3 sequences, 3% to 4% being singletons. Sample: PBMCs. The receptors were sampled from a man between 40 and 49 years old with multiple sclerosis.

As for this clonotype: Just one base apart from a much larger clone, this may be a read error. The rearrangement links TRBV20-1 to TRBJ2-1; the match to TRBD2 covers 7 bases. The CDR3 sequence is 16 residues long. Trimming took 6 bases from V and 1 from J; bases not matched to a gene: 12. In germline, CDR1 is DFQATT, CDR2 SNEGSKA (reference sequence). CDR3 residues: CSARLGGGRSYNEQFF. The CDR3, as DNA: TGCAGTGCCCGTTTAGGCGGGGGTAGATCCTACAATGAGCAGTTCTTC.

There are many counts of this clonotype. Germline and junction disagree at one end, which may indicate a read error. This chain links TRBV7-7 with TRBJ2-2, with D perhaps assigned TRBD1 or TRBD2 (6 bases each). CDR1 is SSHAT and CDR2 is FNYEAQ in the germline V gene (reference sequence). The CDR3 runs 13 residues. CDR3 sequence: CASRGGNAGELFF. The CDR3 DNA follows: TGTGCTAGCAGAGGGGGGAACGCCGGGGAGCTGTTTTTT.